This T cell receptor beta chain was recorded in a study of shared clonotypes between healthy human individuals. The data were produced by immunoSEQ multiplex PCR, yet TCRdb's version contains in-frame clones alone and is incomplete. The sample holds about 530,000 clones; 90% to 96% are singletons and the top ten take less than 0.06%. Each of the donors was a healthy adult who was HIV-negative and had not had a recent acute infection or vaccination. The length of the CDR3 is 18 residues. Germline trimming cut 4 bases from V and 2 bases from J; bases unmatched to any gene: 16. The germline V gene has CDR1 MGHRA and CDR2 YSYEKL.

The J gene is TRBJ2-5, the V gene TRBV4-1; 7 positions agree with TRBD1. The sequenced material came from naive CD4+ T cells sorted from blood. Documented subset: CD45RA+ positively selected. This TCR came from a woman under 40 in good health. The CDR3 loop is CASSLAGTVSGVQETQYF. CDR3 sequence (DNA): TGCGCCAGCAGCCTCGCTGGGACAGTAAGCGGAGTACAAGAGACCCAGTACTTC.